Presented here are 25 T cell receptor beta chains from one specimen sequenced in a study of lymphopenia after photon versus proton radiotherapy. Sequencing was performed with immunoSEQ multiplex PCR; in TCRdb, only in-frame clones are kept and a portion is missing. The data show roughly 26,000 clones, with around four fifths seen just once and about 23% held by the top ten. Sequencing was performed on peripheral blood, taken from a patient treated with photon-based radiotherapy. The receptors were sampled from a man in his forties with gastric cancer.

This chain links TRBV7-9 with TRBJ1-4; possibly TRBD1 for D (5 bases). From germline, CDR1 is SEHNR and CDR2 FQNEAQ (reference sequence). Between the trimmed V and J ends, which lost 1 base and 7 bases, there was a span of 19 bases. The CDR3 spans 17 residues. Here the CDR3 reads CASSLDRLGGLGEKLFF. The CDR3 DNA sequence: TGTGCCAGCAGCTTAGACCGCCTTGGGGGTTTAGGTGAAAAACTGTTTTTT.

V usage is TRBV6-5 and J usage is TRBJ1-2; 8 bases fit TRBD1. CDR3 size: 14 residues. The germline gives CDR1 MNHEY, CDR2 SVGAGI. With V trimmed by 0 bases and J by 6 bases, 3 bases remained unmatched. The CDR3 loop reads CASSYSTGGDGYTF. For the CDR3, the DNA is TGTGCCAGCAGTTACTCCACAGGGGGTGATGGCTACACCTTC.

This clone was seen more than once but under ten times. The chain employs TRBV15 and TRBJ1-1, with D perhaps TRBD1 (5 bases). The germline V and J ends were trimmed by 7 bases and 1 base, with 13 bases remaining between them. Germline assignment: CDR1 LNHNV and CDR2 YYDKDF (reference sequence). The length of the CDR3 is 14 residues. CDR3 DNA sequence: TGTGCCACCATGAGGGGCAATACGAACACTGAAGCTTTCTTT. Protein sequence: CATMRGNTNTEAFF.

This chain links TRBV5-6 with TRBJ1-1; 7 bases match TRBD1. CDR1 and CDR2 (germline): SGHDT, YYEEEE. The CDR3 runs 13 residues. The V and J ends lost 4 bases and 7 bases, in that order; junction bases with no gene match: 7. CDR3 DNA: TGTGCCAGCAGCCGTGACAGGGTTAATGAAGCTTTCTTT. It yields the protein CASSRDRVNEAFF.

The chain is built from TRBV21-1 and TRBJ1-2. TRBV21-1 is a pseudogene locus. The CDR3 is made up of 14 amino acids. In nucleotides, the CDR3 is TGTGCCAGCAGCCAACCCCGGGACAACTATGGCTACACCTTC. Its translation is CASSQPRDNYGYTF.

The V call is TRBV7-2, the J call TRBJ2-5; TRBD1 agrees at 8 bases. The CDR3 sequence is 15 residues long. V lost 3 bases and J lost 5; bases outside the gene matches: 8. In germline, CDR1 is SGHTA, CDR2 FQGNSA. CDR3 sequence: CASSFQSGGAETQYF. In DNA form, the CDR3 reads TGTGCCAGCAGCTTTCAGTCAGGGGGCGCGGAGACCCAGTACTTC. Drawing the rest from reference TRBV7-2 and TRBJ2-5, the complete variable domain is GAGVSQSPSNKVTEKGKDVELRCDPISGHTALYWYRQSLGQGLEFLIYFQGNSAPDKSGLPSDRFSAERTGGSVSTLTIQRTQQEDSAVYLCASSFQSGGAETQYFGPGTRLLVL.

V gene TRBV2 combines with J gene TRBJ1-4; TRBD1 is a possible D gene (5 bases). Germline assignment: CDR1 SNHLY and CDR2 FYNNEI. The CDR3 is 14 residues long. The V gene lost 4 bases and the J gene lost 8 bases, with 14 bases spanning the gap. The CDR3 here is CASSAGTAGEKLFF. Written as DNA, the CDR3 is TGTGCCAGCAGTGCCGGGACGGCTGGCGAAAAACTGTTTTTT.

The V and J genes are TRBV7-2 and TRBJ1-5, with unresolved D. Germline CDR1 and CDR2: SGHTA and FQGNSA. This CDR3 comprises 13 residues. Trimming took off 5 bases at V and 4 bases at J, with 9 bases between the two ends. DNA of the CDR3: TGTGCCAGCAGCCGCAGCGAGAATCAGCCCCAGCATTTT. Translating gives CASSRSENQPQHF.

V usage is TRBV11-1 and J usage is TRBJ2-5, with D maybe TRBD1 (5 bases). Germline-derived CDR1 and CDR2 are SGHAT and FQDESV (reference sequence). Trimming removed 0 bases at V and 6 bases at J, with 8 bases between. The CDR3 is made up of 13 amino acids. As DNA, the CDR3 is TGTGCCAGCAGCTTAGCAGGGGATAAGACCCAGTACTTC. Residues: CASSLAGDKTQYF.

J is TRBJ2-1 and V is TRBV6-1, with 12 bases lining up with TRBD2. V dropped 3 bases and J dropped 4; count of bases not matched to a gene: 4. The CDR3 loop spans 16 amino acids. From germline, CDR1 is MNHNS and CDR2 SASEGT. The CDR3 DNA is TGTGCCAGCAGTGACCCCACTAGCGGGGGGTACAATGAGCAGTTCTTC. It encodes CASSDPTSGGYNEQFF.

Remarks on this clone: This likely came from a read error, as a far larger clone is one base away. This sequence joins TRBV13 and TRBJ2-1, with 8 nucleotides matching TRBD2. The V gene's germline CDR1 is PRHDT and CDR2 FYEKMQ (reference sequence). Trimming cost V 0 bases and J 9 bases; bases outside gene matches: 4. The CDR3 loop spans 14 amino acids. CDR3 amino acids: CASSLGRGAVEQFF. The CDR3 DNA reads as TGTGCCAGCAGCTTAGGGCGGGGGGCGGTTGAGCAGTTCTTC.

The chain combines TRBV6-1 with TRBJ2-7; D remains unclear. Trimming shortened V by 7 bases and J by 0 bases, and 10 bases separated the two germline ends. CDR1 and CDR2 from the germline V gene are MNHNS and SASEGT. There are 13 residues in the CDR3. This CDR3 reads CASNYAISYEQYF. DNA of the CDR3: TGTGCCAGCAATTACGCAATCTCCTACGAGCAGTACTTC.

J is TRBJ2-3 and V is TRBV7-2, with D maybe TRBD1 (5 bases). V dropped 1 base and J dropped 2 bases, with 13 bases sitting between them. Germline CDR1 and CDR2: SGHTA and FQGNSA. The CDR3 runs to 16 residues. CDR3 nucleotides: TGTGCCAGCAGCTTAGTCTTGGGGCAGCTCACAGATACGCAGTATTTT. It translates to CASSLVLGQLTDTQYF.

This clone was seen more than once but under ten times. A read error may account for a junction end that differs from germline. J is TRBJ2-3 and V is TRBV4-1; D is perhaps TRBD1 or TRBD2 (5 bases each). The CDR3 is 15 amino acids. Germline V lookup: CDR1 MGHRA, CDR2 YSYEKL. Here the CDR3 DNA reads TGCGCCAGCAGCGGGGCGAGGGGCGCACCAGACACGCAGTATTTT. Amino acid sequence: CASSGARGAPDTQYF.

This chain connects TRBV4-1 to TRBJ1-1; D might be TRBD1 (6 bases). CDR3 length: 15 amino acids. V dropped 1 base and J dropped 3 bases, with 12 bases sitting between them. The germline CDR1 and CDR2 sequences are MGHRA and YSYEKL. The CDR3 sequence is CASSQGGNRDTEAFF. In DNA form, the CDR3 reads TGCGCCAGCAGCCAAGGGGGGAACAGGGACACTGAAGCTTTCTTT.

J is TRBJ2-1 and V is TRBV5-1; possibly TRBD2 for D (5 bases). The CDR3 loop spans 14 amino acids. Looked up from germline, CDR1 is SGHRS and CDR2 is YFSETQ. Trimming removed 4 bases at V and 15 bases at J, with 23 bases between. In nucleotides, the CDR3 is TGCGCCAGCAGCGGGGAACCCATAAAAGACACTAGGTTCTTC. Translating it yields CASSGEPIKDTRFF.

This chain connects TRBV2 to TRBJ1-2, with 7 bases identical to TRBD1. The V segment lost 4 bases and the J segment 0 bases; nucleotides outside the gene matches: 2. Germline values: CDR1 SNHLY, CDR2 FYNNEI. The CDR3 is 14 amino acids. The CDR3, as DNA: TGTGCCAGCAGTGGACAGGGCTCTAACTATGGCTACACCTTC. Translating it yields CASSGQGSNYGYTF.

The rearrangement links TRBV18 to TRBJ2-7, with TRBD1 matching 12 bases. CDR1 is KGHSH, CDR2 LQKENI, per germline. CDR3 length equals 16 residues. V gave up 0 bases and J gave up 3 bases; unmatched junction bases: 3. The CDR3 DNA reads TGTGCCAGCTCACCACCGGGGACAGGGGGCTACTACGAGCAGTACTTC. This codes for CASSPPGTGGYYEQYF.

The V gene is TRBV18, the J gene TRBJ1-6; 10 bases are shared with TRBD1. CDR3 length: 16 residues. V gave up 4 bases and J gave up 10 bases; unmatched junction bases: 10. CDR1 is KGHSH, CDR2 LQKENI, per germline. CDR3 sequence (DNA): TGTGCCAGCTCACGTAGTTGGACAGGGGGAGGCTCACCCCTCCACTTT. The encoded protein is CASSRSWTGGGSPLHF.

The V and J genes are TRBV11-1 and TRBJ1-6, with 8 nucleotides matching TRBD1. CDR3 length: 14 residues. Trimming took 5 bases from V and 5 from J; bases not matched to a gene: 2. Looked up from germline, CDR1 is SGHAT and CDR2 is FQDESV (reference sequence). CDR3 in DNA: TGTGCCAGCAGCCGACAGGGGCATAATTCACCCCTCCACTTT. This gives the protein CASSRQGHNSPLHF.

The V and J genes are TRBV7-9 and TRBJ1-3; a weak D match, TRBD1 (6 bases). The CDR3 has 15 residues. CDR1 and CDR2 from the germline V gene are SEHNR and FQNEAQ (reference sequence). The V gene lost 4 bases and the J gene lost 2 bases, with 12 bases spanning the gap. The CDR3: CASSSPGTTGNTIYF. CDR3 in DNA: TGTGCCAGCAGCTCCCCCGGGACAACTGGAAACACCATATATTTT.

V gene TRBV9 combines with J gene TRBJ2-2; 7 nucleotides line up with TRBD1. Germline V gene data show CDR1 as SGDLS and CDR2 as YYNGEE. With 4 bases clipped from V and 6 bases from J, the junction kept 3 bases outside the gene matches. The CDR3 is made up of 13 amino acids. CDR3 amino acids: CASSTRGPGELFF. CDR3 nucleotides: TGTGCCAGCAGCACTAGGGGGCCCGGGGAGCTGTTTTTT.

The V and J genes are TRBV30 and TRBJ1-5; maybe TRBD1 (6 bases). In germline, CDR1 is GTSNPN, CDR2 SVGIG (reference sequence). The CDR3 sequence is 13 residues long. Deletions cut 5 bases from V and 4 bases from J, with 12 bases between. In DNA, the CDR3 is TGTGCCTGGGCACCCCAGGGGAATCAGCCCCAGCATTTT. Residues: CAWAPQGNQPQHF.

J is TRBJ1-2 and V is TRBV5-6; 12 bases fit TRBD1. The CDR3 totals 14 residues. V was pared by 4 bases and J by 5 bases, with 3 bases of the junction left unmatched. Germline V CDR1 and CDR2: SGHDT, YYEEEE. The CDR3 coding sequence is TGTGCCAGCAGCGGGACAGGGGGCCGGTATGGCTACACCTTC. Residues: CASSGTGGRYGYTF.

The gene calls are TRBV4-2 and TRBJ2-5; D gene unclear. The last part of the DNA fits TRBJ2-7 better; the J call may be wrong. The length of the CDR3 is 14 residues. Germline V gene lookup returns CDR1 LGHNA and CDR2 YNFKEQ. CDR3 nucleotides: TGTGCCAGCAGCCAAGATACAGCCTCCTACGAGCAGTACTTC. Residues: CASSQDTASYEQYF.